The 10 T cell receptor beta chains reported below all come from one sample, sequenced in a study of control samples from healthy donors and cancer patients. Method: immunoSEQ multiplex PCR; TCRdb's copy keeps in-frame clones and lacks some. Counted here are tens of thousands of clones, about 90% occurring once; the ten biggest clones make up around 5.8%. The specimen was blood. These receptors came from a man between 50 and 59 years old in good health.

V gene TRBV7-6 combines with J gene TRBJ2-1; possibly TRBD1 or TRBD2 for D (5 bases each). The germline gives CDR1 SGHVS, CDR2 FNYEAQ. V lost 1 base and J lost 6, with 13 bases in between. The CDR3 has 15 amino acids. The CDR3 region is CASSLGGSQSNEQFF. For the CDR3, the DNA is TGTGCCAGCAGCTTAGGGGGGTCCCAATCCAATGAGCAGTTCTTC.

The CDR3, as DNA: TGTGCCAGCAGCGGGCCGGTGGGGGGCAATCAGCCCCAGCATTTT. Translation: CASSGPVGGNQPQHF. This rearrangement joins TRBV2 to TRBJ1-5, with D perhaps matching TRBD1 (5 bases). The CDR3 length is 15 residues. The germline CDR1 and CDR2 sequences are SNHLY and FYNNEI. The V end was cut by 6 bases, the J end by 2 bases, with 14 bases between.

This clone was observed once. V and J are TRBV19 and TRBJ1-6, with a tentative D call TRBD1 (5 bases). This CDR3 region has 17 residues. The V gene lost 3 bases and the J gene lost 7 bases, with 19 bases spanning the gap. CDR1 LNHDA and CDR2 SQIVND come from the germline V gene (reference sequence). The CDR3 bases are TGTGCCAGTAGTATCAGAACCGGGACGGGACGGAATTCACCCCTCCACTTT. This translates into CASSIRTGTGRNSPLHF. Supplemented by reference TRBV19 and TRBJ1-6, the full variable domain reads DGGITQSPKYLFRKEGQNVTLSCEQNLNHDAMYWYRQDPGQGLRLIYYSQIVNDFQKGDIAEGYSVSREKKESFPLTVTSAQKNPTAFYLCASSIRTGTGRNSPLHFGNGTRLTVT.

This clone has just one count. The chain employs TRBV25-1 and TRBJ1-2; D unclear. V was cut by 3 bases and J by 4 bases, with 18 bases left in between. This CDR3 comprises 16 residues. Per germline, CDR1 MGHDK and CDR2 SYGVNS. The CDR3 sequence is CASSDVSGTGFYGYTF. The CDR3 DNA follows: TGTGCCAGCAGTGACGTTTCGGGCACCGGATTCTATGGCTACACCTTC.

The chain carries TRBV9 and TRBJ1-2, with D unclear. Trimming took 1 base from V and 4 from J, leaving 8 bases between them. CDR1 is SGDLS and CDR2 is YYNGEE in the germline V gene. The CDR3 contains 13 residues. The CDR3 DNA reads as TGTGCCAGCAGCGTACGAGAGGGCTATGGCTACACCTTC. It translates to CASSVREGYGYTF.

The CDR3 DNA follows: TGTGCCAGCAGCGAAGGGACAGGGGCAGGCACTGAAGCTTTCTTT. Translating gives CASSEGTGAGTEAFF. The chain recombines TRBV3-1 (or the pseudogene TRBV3-2) with TRBJ1-1, with 10 bases that match TRBD1. CDR1 LGHDT and CDR2 YNNKEL come from the germline V gene (reference sequence). With 5 bases clipped from V and 4 bases from J, the junction kept 7 bases outside the gene matches. The CDR3 length is 15 residues.

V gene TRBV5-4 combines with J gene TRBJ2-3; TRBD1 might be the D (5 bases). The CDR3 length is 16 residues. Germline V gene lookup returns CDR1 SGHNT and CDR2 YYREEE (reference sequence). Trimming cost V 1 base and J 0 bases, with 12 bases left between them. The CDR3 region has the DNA TGTGCCAGCAGCTTGAATAGGGGCAGTAGCACAGATACGCAGTATTTT. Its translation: CASSLNRGSSTDTQYF.

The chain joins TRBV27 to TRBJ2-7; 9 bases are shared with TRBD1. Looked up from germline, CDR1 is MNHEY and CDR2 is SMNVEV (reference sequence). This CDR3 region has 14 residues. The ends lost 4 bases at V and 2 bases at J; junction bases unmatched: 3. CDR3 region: CASSSGQGPYEQYF. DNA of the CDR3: TGTGCCAGCAGTTCCGGACAGGGGCCCTACGAGCAGTACTTC.

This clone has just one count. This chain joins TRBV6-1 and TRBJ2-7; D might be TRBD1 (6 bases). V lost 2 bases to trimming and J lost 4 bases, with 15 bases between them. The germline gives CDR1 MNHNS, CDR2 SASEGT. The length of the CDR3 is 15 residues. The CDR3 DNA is TGTGCCAGCAGTGAAATCCCGGACAGCAGTTACGAGCAGTACTTC. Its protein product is CASSEIPDSSYEQYF.

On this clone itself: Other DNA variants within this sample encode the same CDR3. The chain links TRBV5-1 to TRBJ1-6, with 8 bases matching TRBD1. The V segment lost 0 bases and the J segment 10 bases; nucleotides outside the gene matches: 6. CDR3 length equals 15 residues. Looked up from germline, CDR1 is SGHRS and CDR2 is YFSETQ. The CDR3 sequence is CASSLAGTGRSPLHF. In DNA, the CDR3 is TGCGCCAGCAGCTTGGCCGGGACAGGAAGATCACCCCTCCACTTT.